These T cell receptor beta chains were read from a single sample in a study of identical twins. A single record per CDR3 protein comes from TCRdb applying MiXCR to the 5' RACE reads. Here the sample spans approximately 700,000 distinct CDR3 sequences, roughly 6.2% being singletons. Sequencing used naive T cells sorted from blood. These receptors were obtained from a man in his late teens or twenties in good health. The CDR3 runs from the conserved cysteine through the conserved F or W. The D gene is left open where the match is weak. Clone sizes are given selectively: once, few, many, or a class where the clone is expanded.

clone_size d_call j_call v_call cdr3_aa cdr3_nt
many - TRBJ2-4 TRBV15 CATSRDGSFLAKNIQYF TGTGCCACCAGCAGAGATGGCAGCTTTTTAGCCAAAAACATTCAGTACTTC
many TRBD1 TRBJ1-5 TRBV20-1 CSAMSGTGNQPQHF TGCAGTGCTATGTCCGGGACAGGGAATCAGCCCCAGCATTTT
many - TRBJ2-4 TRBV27 CASSVGLQNIQYF TGTGCCAGCAGTGTCGGACTCCAAAACATTCAGTACTTC
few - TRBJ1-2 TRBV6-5 CASSYTLRAESYGYTF TGTGCCAGCAGTTACACCCTGAGGGCCGAATCCTATGGCTACACCTTC
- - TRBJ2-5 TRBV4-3 CASSQDTGSGETQYF TGCGCCAGCAGCCAAGATACAGGGTCGGGGGAGACCCAGTACTTC
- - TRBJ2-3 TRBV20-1 CSARERGGSTDTQYF TGCAGTGCTAGAGAAAGGGGGGGGAGCACAGATACGCAGTATTTT
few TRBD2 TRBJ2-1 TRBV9 CASSPEGAGGPPVF TGTGCCAGCAGCCCCGAAGGTGCGGGAGGGCCTCCGGTCTTC
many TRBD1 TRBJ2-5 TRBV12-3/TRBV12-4 CASRQDRHGGETQYF TGTGCCAGCAGACAGGACAGGCATGGGGGAGAGACCCAGTACTTC
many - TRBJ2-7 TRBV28 CASSFSNEQYF TGTGCCAGCAGTTTTTCGAACGAGCAGTACTTC
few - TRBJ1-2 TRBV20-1 CSARDPGQPYGYTF TGCAGTGCTAGAGACCCCGGACAGCCCTATGGCTACACCTTC
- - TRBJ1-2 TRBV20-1 CSARTRQEGTNYGYTF TGCAGTGCTAGAACTCGACAAGAAGGCACTAACTATGGCTACACCTTC
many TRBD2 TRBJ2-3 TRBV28 CASSLTAGADTQYF TGTGCCAGCAGTTTAACAGCGGGAGCGGATACGCAGTATTTT
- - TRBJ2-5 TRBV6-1 CASSEAGRWETQYF TGTGCCAGCAGTGAAGCTGGCCGCTGGGAGACCCAGTACTTC
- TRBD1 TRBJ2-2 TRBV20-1 CSADRGQGLTGELFF TGCAGTGCCGACAGAGGACAGGGGCTTACCGGGGAGCTGTTTTTT
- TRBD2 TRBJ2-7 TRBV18 CASSPGTSGANYEQYF TGTGCCAGCTCGCCCGGGACTAGCGGAGCTAACTACGAGCAGTACTTC
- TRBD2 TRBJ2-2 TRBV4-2 CASSQEGTSGHYTGELFF TGTGCCAGCAGCCAAGAAGGGACTAGCGGACATTACACCGGGGAGCTGTTTTTT
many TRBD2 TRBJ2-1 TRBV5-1 CASSPEIAGVIDEQFF TGCGCCAGCAGCCCCGAGATAGCGGGAGTTATCGATGAGCAGTTCTTC
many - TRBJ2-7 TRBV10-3 CAITSRDSYEQYF TGTGCCATCACTTCCCGGGACTCCTACGAGCAGTACTTC
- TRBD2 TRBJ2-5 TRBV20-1 CSARVSGRAETQYF TGCAGTGCTAGAGTTAGCGGGAGAGCGGAGACCCAGTACTTC
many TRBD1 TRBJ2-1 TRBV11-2 CASSLTGGWGSSYNEQFF TGTGCCAGCAGTCTGACAGGGGGCTGGGGGAGCTCCTACAATGAGCAGTTCTTC
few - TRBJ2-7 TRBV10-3 CAIGSDTYEQYF TGTGCCATCGGCTCTGACACCTACGAGCAGTACTTC
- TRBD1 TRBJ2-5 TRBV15 CATSSDRGQETQYF TGTGCCACCAGCAGCGACAGGGGCCAAGAGACCCAGTACTTC
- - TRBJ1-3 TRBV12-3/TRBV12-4 CASSLGQPPRNTIYF TGTGCCAGCAGTTTAGGACAGCCTCCTCGAAACACCATATATTTT
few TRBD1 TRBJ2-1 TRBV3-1 CASSQTGGFRSSYNEQFF TGTGCCAGCAGCCAGACAGGGGGGTTTCGAAGCTCCTACAATGAGCAGTTCTTC
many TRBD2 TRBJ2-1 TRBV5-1 CASLSAGGSYNEQFF TGCGCCAGCCTCTCAGCGGGAGGATCCTACAATGAGCAGTTCTTC